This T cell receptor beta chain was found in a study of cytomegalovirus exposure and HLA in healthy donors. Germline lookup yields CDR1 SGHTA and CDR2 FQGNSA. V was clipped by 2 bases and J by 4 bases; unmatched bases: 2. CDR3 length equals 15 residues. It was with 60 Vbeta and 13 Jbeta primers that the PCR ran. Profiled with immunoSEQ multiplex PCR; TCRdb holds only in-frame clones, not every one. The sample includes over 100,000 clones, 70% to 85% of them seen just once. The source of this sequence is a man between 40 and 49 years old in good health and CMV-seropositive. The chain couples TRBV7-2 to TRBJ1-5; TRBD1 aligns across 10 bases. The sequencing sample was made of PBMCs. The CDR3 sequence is CASSLSGQGNQPQHF. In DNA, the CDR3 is TGTGCCAGCAGCTTATCGGGACAGGGGAATCAGCCCCAGCATTTT.